The rows below give T cell receptor beta chains drawn from one sample of a study of T cells in tuberculosis. TCRdb's copy holds only in-frame clones and misses some; the assay was immunoSEQ multiplex PCR. The table lists about 58,000 clones, around 90% of them singletons. What was sequenced was CD1b-GMM tetramer-negative cells sorted from PBMCs. These TCRs come from an adult woman with latent tuberculosis. The CDR3 runs from the conserved cysteine through the conserved F or W. A D gene is named only where the DNA matches it firmly. Clone size is not always given. Where it is, it says once, few, many or a class for expanded clones.

>.|TRBD2|TRBV5-4|TRBJ2-5
CASSFRPRGDLAGTQYF
TGTGCCAGCAGCTTTAGACCGCGGGGGGACCTCGCTGGGACCCAGTACTTC
>.|.|TRBV29-1|TRBJ2-1
CSAGTYNEQFF
TGCAGCGCCGGGACCTACAATGAGCAGTTCTTC
>.|.|TRBV4-1|TRBJ2-3
CASSQERKRTSTDTQYF
TGCGCCAGCAGCCAAGAACGAAAGCGGACTAGCACAGATACGCAGTATTTT
>.|.|TRBV20-1|TRBJ2-4
CSASGAGQQYF
TGCAGTGCTAGTGGGGCCGGACAGCAGTACTTC
>.|TRBD1|TRBV5-1|TRBJ1-1
CASSLGDREAFF
TGCGCCAGCAGCCTGGGGGACAGGGAGGCTTTCTTT
>.|TRBD2|TRBV28|TRBJ2-7
CASSYTPTLGTSGHYEQYF
TGTGCCAGCAGTTATACCCCGACATTAGGGACTAGCGGCCACTACGAGCAGTACTTC
>.|TRBD1|TRBV7-2|TRBJ2-4
CASSTDQGASAKNIQYF
TGTGCCAGCAGCACAGACCAGGGGGCGTCGGCCAAAAACATTCAGTACTTC
>.|.|TRBV4-3|TRBJ2-7
CASSQNPGYEQYF
TGCGCCAGCAGCCAAAACCCGGGTTACGAGCAGTACTTC
>.|TRBD2|TRBV4-1|TRBJ2-2
CASSQRLAGGPSTGELFF
TGCGCCAGCAGCCAAAGACTAGCGGGAGGGCCAAGCACCGGGGAGCTGTTTTTT
>.|.|TRBV19|TRBJ1-1
CASSILPMNTEAFF
TGTGCCAGTAGTATTCTCCCTATGAACACTGAAGCTTTCTTT
>once|TRBD1|TRBV25-1|TRBJ1-2
CASSALDRGLRGYTF
TGTGCCAGCAGTGCATTGGACAGGGGGCTTCGGGGCTACACCTTC
>.|.|TRBV7-9|TRBJ2-7
CASSLALGGYYEQYF
TGTGCCAGCAGCTTAGCTCTAGGAGGGTACTACGAGCAGTACTTC
>.|TRBD2|TRBV5-1|TRBJ2-3
CASSLALGLGATDTQYF
TGCGCCAGCAGCTTGGCCCTCGGACTAGGGGCCACAGATACGCAGTATTTT
>.|TRBD1|TRBV5-8|TRBJ1-5
CASSQGQVNNQPQHF
TGTGCCAGCAGCCAGGGACAGGTCAACAATCAGCCCCAGCATTTT
>.|TRBD1|TRBV6-5|TRBJ2-3
CASRKQGTYTDTQYF
TGTGCCAGCAGGAAACAGGGGACGTACACAGATACGCAGTATTTT
>.|TRBD2|TRBV4-1|TRBJ2-1
CASSLDVPGLVDEQFF
TGCGCCAGCAGCCTAGACGTACCGGGACTAGTTGATGAGCAGTTCTTC
>.|.|TRBV6-1|TRBJ2-7
CASRKNLGGYEQYF
TGTGCCAGCAGGAAAAACCTGGGGGGCTACGAGCAGTACTTC